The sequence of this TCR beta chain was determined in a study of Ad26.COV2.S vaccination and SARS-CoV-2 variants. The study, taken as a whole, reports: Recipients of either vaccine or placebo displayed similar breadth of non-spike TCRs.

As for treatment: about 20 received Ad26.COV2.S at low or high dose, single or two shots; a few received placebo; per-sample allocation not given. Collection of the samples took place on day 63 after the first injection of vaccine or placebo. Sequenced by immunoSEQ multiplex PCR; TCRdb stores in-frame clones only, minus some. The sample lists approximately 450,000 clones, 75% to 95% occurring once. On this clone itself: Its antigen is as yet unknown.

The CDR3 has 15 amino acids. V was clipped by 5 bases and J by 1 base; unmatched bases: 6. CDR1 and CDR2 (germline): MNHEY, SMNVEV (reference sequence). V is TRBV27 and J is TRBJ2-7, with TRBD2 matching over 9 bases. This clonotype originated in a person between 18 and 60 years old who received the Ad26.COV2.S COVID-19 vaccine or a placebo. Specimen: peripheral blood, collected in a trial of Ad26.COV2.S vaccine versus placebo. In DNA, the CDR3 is TGTGCCAGCAGTGGCCTCACTAGCGGGTCCTACGAGCAGTACTTC. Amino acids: CASSGLTSGSYEQYF.